One and the same sample provided the 10 T cell receptor beta chains below, sequenced in a study of Ad26.COV2.S vaccination and SARS-CoV-2 variants. Only in-frame clones appear in the TCRdb table, and some are missing; sequencing was by immunoSEQ multiplex PCR. The repertoire holds under 550,000 clones, with approximately 87% as singletons. Described treatment: around 19 received Ad26.COV2.S at low or high dose, single or two shots; roughly five received placebo; per-sample allocation not given. Following the first vaccine or placebo injection, samples were taken on day 63. The sequencing here drew on peripheral blood, taken in a trial of Ad26.COV2.S vaccine versus placebo. The receptors here all came from a person aged 18-60 years who received the Ad26.COV2.S COVID-19 vaccine or a placebo.

V and J are TRBV14 and TRBJ1-6; D is ambiguous. The CDR3 runs to 13 residues. The germline V gene encodes CDR1 SGHDN and CDR2 FVKESK. With 5 bases removed from V and 8 bases from J, the gap between germline ends came to 10 bases. This CDR3 reads CASSMREDSPLHF. The CDR3 region has the DNA TGTGCCAGCAGCATGAGAGAGGATTCACCCCTCCACTTT. The full variable domain, in which reference TRBV14 and TRBJ1-6 provide the parts outside the CDR3, is EAGVTQFPSHSVIEKGQTVTLRCDPISGHDNLYWYRRVMGKEIKFLLHFVKESKQDESGMPNNRFLAERTGGTYSTLKVQPAELEDSGVYFCASSMREDSPLHFGNGTRLTVT.

The chain uses TRBV12-3 or TRBV12-4 and TRBJ1-2, with TRBD1 identical over 8 bases. This CDR3 is built from 12 residues. The V gene end was trimmed by 7 bases and the J gene end by 8 bases; junction bases not matched to a gene: 6. In DNA form, the CDR3 reads TGTGCCAGCACCCTGACAGGGGTCGGCTACACCTTC. Its protein is CASTLTGVGYTF.

The chain combines TRBV20-1 with TRBJ2-7; D gene ambiguous. CDR1 DFQATT and CDR2 SNEGSKA come from the germline V gene (reference sequence). V was clipped by 3 bases and J by 2 bases, with 11 bases between them. This CDR3 has 13 residues. The DNA of the CDR3 is TGCAGTGCTAGTGGACGGTTTACCTACGAGCAGTACTTC. Its translation is CSASGRFTYEQYF.

This chain connects TRBV19 to TRBJ2-6; tentative D call: TRBD1 (5 bases). The CDR3 is made up of 15 amino acids. Trimming removed 11 bases from V and 2 bases from J, with 16 bases in between. Germline V gene sequence: CDR1 LNHDA, CDR2 SQIVND (reference sequence). CDR3 protein: CAVDVGPAGANVLTF. The CDR3 nucleotides read TGTGCCGTTGACGTGGGGCCGGCTGGGGCCAACGTCCTGACTTTC. Variable domain in full (rest from reference TRBV19 and TRBJ2-6): DGGITQSPKYLFRKEGQNVTLSCEQNLNHDAMYWYRQDPGQGLRLIYYSQIVNDFQKGDIAEGYSVSREKKESFPLTVTSAQKNPTAFYLCAVDVGPAGANVLTFGAGSRLTVL.

V is TRBV7-9 and J is TRBJ2-1, with 13 bases fitting TRBD2. After removal of 5 bases from V and 6 bases from J, the junction contained 22 bases not matched to a gene. Germline V gene data show CDR1 as SEHNR and CDR2 as FQNEAQ (reference sequence). The CDR3 is made up of 21 amino acids. CDR3 sequence reads: CASSTTPWTSGGEVRANEQFF. CDR3 nucleotides: TGTGCCAGCAGCACGACCCCCTGGACTAGCGGGGGCGAGGTTAGGGCCAATGAGCAGTTCTTC.

The chain has TRBV7-2 and TRBJ2-3; D is possibly TRBD1 or TRBD2 (5 bases each). CDR3 length equals 13 residues. Germline CDR1 reads SGHTA; CDR2 reads FQGNSA. The V end was cut by 1 base, the J end by 6 bases, with 8 bases between. The CDR3 coding sequence is TGTGCCAGCAGCTTAGACTGGGGGGATACGCAGTATTTT. Protein: CASSLDWGDTQYF.

The chain couples TRBV4-3 to TRBJ2-5; possible D gene TRBD1, 5 bases. The CDR3 contains 14 residues. In germline, CDR1 is LGHNA, CDR2 YSLEER. Trimming took 4 bases from V and 0 from J, leaving 9 bases between them. CDR3 residues: CASSPGAHQETQYF. The CDR3 nucleotides read TGCGCCAGCAGCCCTGGGGCACACCAAGAGACCCAGTACTTC.

The V gene is TRBV18, the J gene TRBJ2-7, with TRBD1 as a possible D gene (5 bases). V was cut by 2 bases and J by 3 bases, with 5 bases left in between. The CDR3 has 12 amino acids. Germline CDR1 reads KGHSH; CDR2 reads LQKENI. CDR3 DNA: TGTGCCAGCTCACCAGACAGCTACGAGCAGTACTTC. Its translation is CASSPDSYEQYF. The complete variable domain, with remaining parts taken from reference TRBV18 and TRBJ2-7, reads NAGVMQNPRHLVRRRGQEARLRCSPMKGHSHVYWYRQLPEEGLKFMVYLQKENIIDESGMPKERFSAEFPKEGPSILRIQQVVRGDSAAYFCASSPDSYEQYFGPGTRLTVT.

The rearrangement joins TRBV10-2 to TRBJ2-5; perhaps TRBD2 as D (6 bases). Trimming removed 8 bases from V and 4 bases from J, with 29 bases in between. This CDR3 has 18 residues. Germline V gene sequence: CDR1 WSHSY, CDR2 SAAADI. The CDR3 region is CASGTFGRYTDTGETQYF. The DNA of the CDR3 is TGCGCCAGCGGAACCTTCGGGAGATATACGGACACGGGAGAGACCCAGTACTTC.

The V call is TRBV28, the J call TRBJ1-2; D remains unclear. V shed 10 bases and J shed 4 bases, with 13 bases lying between them. CDR1 and CDR2 from the germline V gene are MDHEN and SYDVKM. This CDR3 region has 12 residues. The CDR3 coding sequence is TGTGCCACACTTGGGGTAACCTATGGCTACACCTTC. It specifies CATLGVTYGYTF.